The 23 T cell receptor beta chains below were found in one sample sequenced in a study of T cell changes during pregnancy in multiple sclerosis. The assay was immunoSEQ multiplex PCR, and TCRdb's table has in-frame clones only and misses some. The sample contains around 100,000 clones, about 91% of which appear only once. The sequencing here drew on peripheral blood, taken in the second trimester of pregnancy. All receptors derive from a female donor with multiple sclerosis, enrolled in a pregnancy study.

This chain uses TRBV29-1 with TRBJ2-5; D is perhaps TRBD1 (6 bases). The V end was cut by 5 bases, the J end by 5 bases, with 15 bases between. The CDR3 runs 13 residues. Germline V gives CDR1 SQVTM, CDR2 ANQGSEA. CDR3 loop: CSVRTGYRETQYF. The CDR3 coding sequence is TGCAGCGTTCGAACAGGGTATCGGGAGACCCAGTACTTC.

V and J are TRBV19 and TRBJ2-1; TRBD2 aligns across 7 bases. This CDR3 spans 15 amino acids. Germline loops: CDR1 LNHDA, CDR2 SQIVND (reference sequence). With V trimmed by 2 bases and J by 5 bases, 6 bases remained unmatched. CDR3 bases: TGTGCCAGTAGTATATCTGGGGGGGTTGACAATGAGCAGTTCTTC. It codes for CASSISGGVDNEQFF.

The chain recombines TRBV29-1 with TRBJ2-6, with 7 bases that match TRBD2. This CDR3 has 17 residues. CDR1 is SQVTM and CDR2 is ANQGSEA in the germline V gene. V shed 1 base and J 0 bases; nucleotides not matched to a gene: 6. CDR3 in amino acids: CSVEGRGGDSGANVLTF. Written as DNA, the CDR3 is TGCAGCGTTGAAGGTCGGGGAGGGGACTCTGGGGCCAACGTCCTGACTTTC.

The rearrangement uses TRBV7-2 and TRBJ2-7; tentatively, D is TRBD2 (6 bases). V was shortened by 0 bases and J by 7 bases, with 10 bases between the two germline ends. In germline, CDR1 is SGHTA, CDR2 FQGNSA. The CDR3 has 13 amino acids. The CDR3 DNA sequence: TGTGCCAGCAGCTTAGCGGGAGCGGGTGAGCAGTACTTC. Translation: CASSLAGAGEQYF.

The chain is built from TRBV7-2 and TRBJ2-7; the match to TRBD2 covers 7 bases. This CDR3 has 15 residues. The junction had 6 bases not matched to a gene; V was cut back by 0 bases and J by 4 bases. Per germline, CDR1 SGHTA and CDR2 FQGNSA. CDR3 protein: CASSLALAGPYEQYF. The CDR3 DNA reads as TGTGCCAGCAGCTTAGCTTTAGCGGGCCCGTACGAGCAGTACTTC.

V and J are TRBV19 and TRBJ2-1; TRBD1 agrees at 8 bases. CDR3 length equals 14 residues. Trimming at V came to 0 bases and at J to 9 bases, leaving 4 bases not matched to a gene. CDR1 is LNHDA and CDR2 is SQIVND in the germline V gene (reference sequence). The CDR3 DNA reads TGTGCCAGTAGTATAGATGACAGGGGTAGTGAGCAGTTCTTC. As protein: CASSIDDRGSEQFF.

This rearrangement joins TRBV2 to TRBJ1-4; D is ambiguous. Between the trimmed V and J ends, which lost 2 bases and 2 bases, there was a span of 21 bases. The CDR3 is 19 residues long. Germline CDR1 reads SNHLY; CDR2 reads FYNNEI. CDR3 protein: CASSEHLGSFLATNEKLFF. The DNA of the CDR3 is TGTGCCAGCAGTGAACATCTGGGCAGCTTCCTTGCCACTAATGAAAAACTGTTTTTT.

This rearrangement joins TRBV27 to TRBJ2-7, with 8 bases matching TRBD1. The CDR3 runs to 16 residues. CDR1 is MNHEY and CDR2 is SMNVEV in the germline V gene (reference sequence). V shed 6 bases, J shed 2 bases, and the junction held 12 bases outside the gene matches. The CDR3 DNA sequence: TGTGCCAGCAGGCCAGACAGACAGGGGCACGCCTACGAGCAGTACTTC. Translation gives CASRPDRQGHAYEQYF.

This CDR3 is CASSLEFGTIRNTQYF. CDR3 DNA sequence: TGTGCCAGCAGCTTAGAGTTCGGGACAATCCGTAATACGCAGTATTTT. V usage is TRBV7-2 and J usage is TRBJ2-3, with a tentative D call TRBD1 (6 bases). Germline V CDR1 and CDR2: SGHTA, FQGNSA. With 1 base removed from V and 7 bases from J, the gap between germline ends came to 18 bases. The CDR3 is 16 amino acids.

This chain links TRBV7-9 with TRBJ1-2, with 7 bases fitting TRBD1. Per the germline V gene, CDR1 is SEHNR and CDR2 is FQNEAQ (reference sequence). The junction had 17 bases not matched to a gene; V was cut back by 5 bases and J by 8 bases. This CDR3 is 16 amino acids long. CDR3 in DNA: TGTGCCAGCAGCCTTTTAGTTACCGGGACAGTCGCCGGCTACACCTTC. Residues: CASSLLVTGTVAGYTF.

J is TRBJ2-7 and V is TRBV15; 8 nucleotides align to TRBD2. Trimming took 5 bases from V and 4 from J; bases not matched to a gene: 7. Germline lookup yields CDR1 LNHNV and CDR2 YYDKDF (reference sequence). The CDR3 contains 14 residues. In nucleotides, the CDR3 is TGTGCCACCAGCGGGGGACTAGGGGGGTACGAGCAGTACTTC. It is translated as CATSGGLGGYEQYF.

This clone was recorded only once. J is TRBJ2-1 and V is TRBV27, with unresolved D. The CDR3 is 12 residues long. The ends were cut back, 6 bases at V and 6 bases at J, with 9 bases in the middle. Germline values: CDR1 MNHEY, CDR2 SMNVEV (reference sequence). CDR3 in amino acids: CASRRGGNEQFF. The DNA of the CDR3 is TGTGCCAGCAGGAGAGGTGGCAATGAGCAGTTCTTC.

This clone was seen a single time. The chain joins TRBV9 to TRBJ1-3; possible D gene TRBD1, 6 bases. Germline V gene sequence: CDR1 SGDLS, CDR2 YYNGEE. The CDR3 runs 16 residues. Trimming shortened V by 3 bases and J by 1 base, and 14 bases separated the two germline ends. The DNA of the CDR3 is TGTGCCAGCAGCGCGGCCTACAGGGCATCTGGAAACACCATATATTTT. Amino acid sequence: CASSAAYRASGNTIYF.

V and J are TRBV1 and TRBJ2-3; the table's D call, TRBD2, was not checked against the DNA. TRBV1 counts as a pseudogene. This CDR3 is built from 16 residues. The CDR3 loop reads CTSSQAPRDSTDTQYF. CDR3 DNA: TGCACCAGCAGCCAAGCCCCCAGGGACTCCACAGATACGCAGTATTTT.

The chain carries TRBV7-2 and TRBJ2-7; D unresolved. The CDR3 runs to 14 residues. The germline V gene has CDR1 SGHTA and CDR2 FQGNSA. Trimming removed 2 bases at V and 0 bases at J, with 8 bases between. The CDR3 spells CASSLWSSSYEQYF. CDR3 DNA: TGTGCCAGCAGCTTATGGTCTAGCTCCTACGAGCAGTACTTC.

The genes are TRBV29-1 and TRBJ1-2; weak D call: TRBD1 (6 bases). There are 14 residues in the CDR3. Trimming pared 2 bases from V and 4 bases from J, leaving 14 bases between. Germline V gene data show CDR1 as SQVTM and CDR2 as ANQGSEA. In DNA form, the CDR3 reads TGCAGCGTTGAATCAGGGGTCCGGGGCTATGGCTACACCTTC. Translation: CSVESGVRGYGYTF.

The rearrangement links TRBV19 to TRBJ2-1, with TRBD2 identical over 8 bases. J gave up 4 bases and V 6 bases, and 8 bases lay outside the gene matches. The CDR3 extends over 15 amino acids. Germline V gene lookup returns CDR1 LNHDA and CDR2 SQIVND (reference sequence). CDR3: CASREGLVGYNEQFF. The CDR3 bases are TGTGCCAGTAGGGAGGGACTAGTAGGGTACAATGAGCAGTTCTTC.

The chain recombines TRBV5-4 with TRBJ2-2; TRBD1 matches at 11 bases. CDR1 and CDR2 from the germline V gene are SGHNT and YYREEE (reference sequence). The CDR3 spans 17 residues. J was trimmed by 0 bases and V by 4 bases; bases with no gene match: 5. The CDR3 bases are TGTGCCAGCAGCATGGGACAGGGGGGCCCGAACACCGGGGAGCTGTTTTTT. Encoded protein: CASSMGQGGPNTGELFF.

The genes are TRBV5-6 and TRBJ1-1, with no clear D. Germline CDR1 and CDR2: SGHDT and YYEEEE. Between the trimmed V and J ends, which lost 0 bases and 1 base, there was a span of 4 bases. The CDR3 has 13 residues. The CDR3 is CASSLDKNTEAFF. Here the CDR3 DNA reads TGTGCCAGCAGCTTGGACAAGAACACTGAAGCTTTCTTT.

The V call is TRBV6-5, the J call TRBJ1-5; 7 bases are shared with TRBD1. The J segment lost 3 bases and the V segment lost 4 bases, leaving 3 bases of the junction unmatched. The germline V gene has CDR1 MNHEY and CDR2 SVGAGI. The CDR3 is 14 amino acids. The CDR3 region is CASSSRGINQPQHF. Written as DNA, the CDR3 is TGTGCCAGCAGTTCCAGGGGGATCAATCAGCCCCAGCATTTT.

The CDR3 loop reads CASSKALEILTHVYTF. The CDR3 DNA reads TGTGCCAGCAGCAAAGCGCTAGAGATCCTAACCCATGTCTACACCTTC. The V gene is TRBV21-1, the J gene TRBJ1-2. TRBV21-1 represents a pseudogene. This CDR3 spans 16 amino acids.

The gene calls are TRBV6-6 and TRBJ1-5; TRBD1 matches 8 bases. The V and J ends lost 10 bases and 7 bases, in that order; junction bases with no gene match: 6. Germline loops: CDR1 MNHNY, CDR2 SVGAGI (reference sequence). The CDR3 length is 12 residues. CDR3 bases: TGTGCCAACGGACAGGGTGGACAGCCCCAGCATTTT. Its translation is CANGQGGQPQHF.

The V call is TRBV7-8, the J call TRBJ2-7, with TRBD2 identical over 11 bases. Germline CDR1 SGHVS, CDR2 FQNEAQ. V gave up 2 bases and J gave up 0 bases; unmatched junction bases: 12. The CDR3 loop spans 19 amino acids. The CDR3 nucleotides read TGTGCCAGCAGCTTACCACTAGCGGGAGCATCCCCGAGCTCCTACGAGCAGTACTTC. This translates into CASSLPLAGASPSSYEQYF.